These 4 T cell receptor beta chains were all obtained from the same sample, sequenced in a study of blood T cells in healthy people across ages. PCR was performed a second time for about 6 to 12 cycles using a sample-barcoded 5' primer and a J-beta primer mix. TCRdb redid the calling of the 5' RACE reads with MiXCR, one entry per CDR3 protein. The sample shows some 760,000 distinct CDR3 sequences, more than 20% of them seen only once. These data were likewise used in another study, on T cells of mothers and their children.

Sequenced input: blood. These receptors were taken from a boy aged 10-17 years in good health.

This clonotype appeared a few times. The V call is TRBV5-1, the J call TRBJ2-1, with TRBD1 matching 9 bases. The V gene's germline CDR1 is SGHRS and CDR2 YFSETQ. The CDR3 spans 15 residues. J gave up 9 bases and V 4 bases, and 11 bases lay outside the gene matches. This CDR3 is CASSTTGTGSSEQFF. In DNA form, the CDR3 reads TGCGCCAGCAGCACCACCGGGACAGGGTCTAGTGAGCAGTTCTTC. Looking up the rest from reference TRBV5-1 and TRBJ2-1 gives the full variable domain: KAGVTQTPRYLIKTRGQQVTLSCSPISGHRSVSWYQQTPGQGLQFLFEYFSETQRNKGNFPGRFSGRQFSNSRSEMNVSTLELGDSALYLCASSTTGTGSSEQFFGPGTRLTVL.

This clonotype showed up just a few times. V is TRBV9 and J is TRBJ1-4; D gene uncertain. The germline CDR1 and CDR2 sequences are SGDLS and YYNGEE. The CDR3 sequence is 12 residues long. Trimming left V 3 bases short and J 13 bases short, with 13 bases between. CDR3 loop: CASSDQGLGLFF. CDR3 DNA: TGTGCCAGCAGCGACCAAGGGTTGGGACTGTTTTTT.

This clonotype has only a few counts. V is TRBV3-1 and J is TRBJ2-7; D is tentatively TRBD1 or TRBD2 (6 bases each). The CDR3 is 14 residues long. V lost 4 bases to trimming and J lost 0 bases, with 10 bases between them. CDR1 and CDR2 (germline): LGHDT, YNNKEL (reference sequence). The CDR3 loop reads CASSRRGDSYEQYF. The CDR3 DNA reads TGTGCCAGCAGCCGGAGGGGGGACTCCTACGAGCAGTACTTC.

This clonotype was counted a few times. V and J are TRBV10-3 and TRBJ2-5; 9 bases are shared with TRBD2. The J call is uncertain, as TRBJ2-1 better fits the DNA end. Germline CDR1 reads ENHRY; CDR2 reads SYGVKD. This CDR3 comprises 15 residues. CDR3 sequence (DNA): TGTGCCATCAGCCTTAGCGGGAGCGGATACAATGAGCAGTTCTTC. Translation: CAISLSGSGYNEQFF.